The present T cell receptor beta chain was sequenced within a study of T cells expressing NK-cell markers. The overall study: Sorted CD3+CD56+NKG2C+, CD3+CD56+NKG2C- and CD3+CD56-NKG2C+ T-cell subsets were beta-chain profiled. Seven sequenced donors out of eight were HCMV-seropositive, one seronegative.

General study points: Among CD8+ T cells from several donors, dominant NKG2C+ clonotypes accounted for about 1.0-7.5%. There were a handful of donors in whom these clonotypes also led the CD3+CD56-NKG2C+ fraction.

This CDR3 is 16 amino acids long. TCRdb reworked the 5' RACE reads into one entry per CDR3 protein, no DNA. The sample holds approximately 380,000 distinct CDR3 sequences. To note about this clonotype: Its antigen is unknown.

This clonotype was obtained from a man aged 18-70 years in good health. The specimen was blood T cells: a sorted CD56 or NKG2C T cell subset, CD4+ or CD8+ T cells, or bulk PBMC T cells (not recorded which). This chain links TRBV21-1 with TRBJ1-1; TCRdb reports TRBD1, a call that lacks DNA to check it against. TRBV21-1 is a pseudogene locus. The CDR3: CASSKTRDRVPPEAFF.